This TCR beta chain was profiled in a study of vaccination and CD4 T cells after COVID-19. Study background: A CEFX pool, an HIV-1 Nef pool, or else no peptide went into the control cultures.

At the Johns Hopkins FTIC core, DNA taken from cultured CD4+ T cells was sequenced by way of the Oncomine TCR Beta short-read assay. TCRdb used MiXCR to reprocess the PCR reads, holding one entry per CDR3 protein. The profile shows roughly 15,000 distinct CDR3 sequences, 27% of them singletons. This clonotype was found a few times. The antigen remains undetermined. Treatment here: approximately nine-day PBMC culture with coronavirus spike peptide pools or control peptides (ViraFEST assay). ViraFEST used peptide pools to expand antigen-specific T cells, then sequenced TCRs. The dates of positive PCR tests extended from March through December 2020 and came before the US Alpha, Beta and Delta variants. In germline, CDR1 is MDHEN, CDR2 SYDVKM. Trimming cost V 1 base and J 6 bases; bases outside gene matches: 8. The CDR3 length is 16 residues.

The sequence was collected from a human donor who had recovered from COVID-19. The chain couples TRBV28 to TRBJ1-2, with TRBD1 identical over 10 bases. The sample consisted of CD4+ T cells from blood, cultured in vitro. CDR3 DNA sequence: TGTGCCAGCAGTTTATCGACAGGGGGCGCGTTGGATGGCTACACCTTC. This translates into CASSLSTGGALDGYTF.